Sequencing of this T cell receptor beta chain was carried out in a study of cytotoxic CD8 clonotypes in ibrutinib-treated CLL (dated by TCRdb to the early 2020s). Regarding the complete study: The cohort had about a dozen relapsed/refractory and 15 treatment-naive patients; about 17 were IGHV unmutated. Responses were partial in around 24 patients and complete in 2; after median about 63 months follow-up, around 15 stayed in remission and about 12 progressed. Response samples were taken after a median of roughly eleven months on treatment, ranging from roughly 6 to 36 months. On average, each sample had approximately 260,000 productive templates and tens of thousands of productive rearrangements. Of the 86 participants in the trial, about two dozen had longitudinal samples available. Cryopreserved peripheral blood mononuclear cells were obtained before treatment, at response, and at either sustained remission or disease progression. Patients were still on ibrutinib when every remission and progressive disease sample was collected.

Overall results and qualifications from the work: At baseline, clonality was higher than in age-matched healthy donors and showed a strong correlation with circulating CD8+ T-cell counts. Clonality rose at ibrutinib response, remained stable during sustained remission, and dropped back toward baseline at progression. Public clonotypes were rare and either shrank or stayed stable during treatment, and the rise in clonality at ibrutinib response reflected expansion of private clonotypes. Sampling times were not matched between patients in sustained remission and patients whose disease was progressing, and lymph node repertoires were not examined.

On a MiSeq, deep resolution sequencing aimed for a depth between 1 in 1 million and 1 in 200,000 T cells, with each clonotype covered about 9.9x on average. The immunoSEQ hsTCRB Kit was used to generate the TCR beta libraries. As for the original processing: The data were analyzed with ImmunoSEQ Analyzer and ImmunoSEQ Data Assistant, and V, D and J gene assignments followed IMGT definitions. Clonality was computed as one minus normalized Shannon entropy of productive rearrangement frequencies, ranging from 0 to 1. Only overrepresented clonotypes making up at least 0.05% of each patient's repertoire were included in the public clonotype analysis. Repertoires from about a dozen age-matched healthy donors in immuneACCESS were used as clonality controls. Sourced from immuneACCESS, this table was stored by TCRdb with only in-frame sequences that have V and J called. A share of the clones is absent; for the studies checked, an unresolved V gene accounts for under half, and the remainder has no known explanation. The V and J calls and clone size come from that table; D and trimming were worked out from the DNA. For this sample the table gives about 120,000 clones, of which approximately 56% were detected only once. The ten top clones hold 35% to 40% of the sample.

CDR1 and CDR2 are read off the germline V gene (reference sequence) as DFQATT and SNEGSKA. V is shortened by 5 bases, J by 9 bases, and the region joining them spans 11 bases. The CDR3 sequence holds 11 residues, the cysteine and phenylalanine included. CDR3 DNA is the only sequence kept; it has 33 bases, read in frame from the first base. This specimen's time point label, per the study, means: roughly 2 years on ibrutinib. For TCR beta library preparation, 1.5 to 2 micrograms of genomic DNA were extracted from the cryopreserved PBMCs. Longitudinal blood samples from CLL patients receiving ibrutinib monotherapy were subjected to high-throughput TCR beta sequencing. Patients were enrolled in a phase 2 open-label single-center ibrutinib monotherapy trial. With respect to this clone: Its antigen is still unknown. Base quality data are lacking; no much larger clone is found one base away.

This sequence uses TRBV20-1 and TRBJ1-5; the D segment could be TRBD1, given 5 matching bases. The clonotype was recovered from a human donor with chronic lymphocytic leukemia. The sequencing here drew on PBMCs, taken after 24 months of ibrutinib treatment. The CDR3 sequence is CSAGRDAPQHF. The DNA sequence follows: TGCAGTGCTGGCCGGGACGCGCCCCAGCATTTT.